The 4 T cell receptor beta chains below all came from one sample that was sequenced in a study of cytomegalovirus exposure and HLA in healthy donors (dated by TCRdb to the late 2010s). The library was produced with the immunoSEQ multiplex PCR assay. A mixture of 60 forward primers for TCR Vbeta segments and 13 reverse primers for TCR Jbeta segments was used in the multiplex PCR. TCRdb carries this immuneACCESS record with in-frame sequences only. Its versions omit some clonotypes, under half of them owing to an unresolved V gene in the studies checked, with the rest unexplained. Recorded for this sample are about 81,000 clones; approximately 90% of them occurred a single time. The ten largest clones add up to roughly 2.2% of the sample. Sequencing used PBMCs. Receptor source: a man aged 18 to 29 in good health and CMV-seronegative.

The rearrangement uses TRBV5-4 and TRBJ2-1, with a possible D match to TRBD2 (5 bases). Germline V CDR1 and CDR2: SGHNT, YYREEE (reference sequence). The V end was cut by 2 bases, the J end by 9 bases, with 12 bases between. The CDR3 spans 13 residues. CDR3 region: CASSLGGSGEQFF. CDR3 sequence (DNA): TGTGCCAGCAGCTTAGGTGGGAGTGGTGAGCAGTTCTTC.

Points on this clone: At one boundary the junction diverges from the germline segment, which might be a read error. The chain joins TRBV7-9 to TRBJ1-3; a weak D match, TRBD1 (6 bases). The CDR3 runs 18 residues. In germline, CDR1 is SEHNR, CDR2 FQNEAQ (reference sequence). The CDR3 region is CSSSSYTSRQVSGNTIYF. DNA for the CDR3: TGTTCCAGCAGCTCCTACACCAGTCGACAGGTCTCTGGAAACACCATATATTTT.

Details on this clone: One end of the junction varies from germline; a read error may be responsible. The V and J genes are TRBV7-8 and TRBJ2-3; 11 bases line up with TRBD1. CDR1 and CDR2 (germline): SGHVS, FQNEAQ. The CDR3 has 13 amino acids. This CDR3 reads CASSIADRGRAYF. Here the CDR3 DNA reads TGTGCCAGCAGCATAGCGGACAGGGGGCGAGCGTATTTT.

This chain uses TRBV6-5 with TRBJ2-1; TRBD1 matches at 11 bases. CDR3 size: 14 residues. V lost 7 bases and J lost 3; bases outside the gene matches: 2. Germline CDR1 reads MNHEY; CDR2 reads SVGAGI. CDR3 DNA: TGTGCCAGCAAGGGACAGGGGGGCTACAATGAGCAGTTCTTC. The encoded protein is CASKGQGGYNEQFF.